Listed below are T cell receptor beta chains from one sample, sequenced in a study of PD-L1 blockade in urothelial cancer. Repertoires were generated with immunoSEQ multiplex PCR, while TCRdb's copy carries only in-frame clones and drops some. The repertoire includes about 95,000 clones, about nine tenths of them detected once, and 2% to 2.5% sits in the top ten. Sequences were derived from PBMCs, sampled around atezolizumab (anti-PD-L1) treatment. Source of these receptors: a man aged 60 to 69 with urothelial cancer. CDR3s include the opening cysteine and the closing phenylalanine or tryptophan. Not every row has a clone size; where given, it reads once, few, many or a size class.

.	TRBV25-1	TRBJ1-3	CASSERWDRRSGNTIYF
.	TRBV19	TRBJ1-2	CASSNRGSYGYTF
.	TRBV4-2	TRBJ1-4	CASSAGQGQNYEKLFF
.	TRBV7-7	TRBJ2-5	CASGASGRAEETQYF
.	TRBV5-1	TRBJ2-3	CASSPTAGHDTQYF
.	TRBV5-1	TRBJ2-2	CASSTGTANTGELFF
.	TRBV10-3	TRBJ2-2	CAISEFVDRGTGELFF
once	TRBV5-1	TRBJ2-7	CASSLEQVSEQYF
once	TRBV2	TRBJ2-2	CASIPDMGGGELFF
.	TRBV10-2	TRBJ2-7	CASRASIPYEQYF
.	TRBV2	TRBJ2-7	CASSGGPGQGNEQYF
.	TRBV28	TRBJ1-1	CASSLGQGWQAFF
.	TRBV27	TRBJ1-1	CASSFRQLTEAFF
once	TRBV6-6	TRBJ2-7	CASSYTSYEQYF
.	TRBV7-2	TRBJ2-1	CASSLDRAGGNEQFF
.	TRBV14	TRBJ2-5	CASSPARWRGFGRLETQYF
.	TRBV2	TRBJ2-5	CASPPGGVGETQYF
.	TRBV29-1	TRBJ2-1	CSVRLAGGITYNEQFF
.	TRBV5-4	TRBJ2-1	CASSPPRGGGGGWEQFF
.	TRBV9	TRBJ2-7	CASSVASSHGEQYF
.	TRBV7-3	TRBJ2-1	CASSLGSGSYNEQFF
.	TRBV5-4	TRBJ2-2	CASSPVAGGSTGELFF
.	TRBV30	TRBJ1-1	CAWVTGYTEAFF
.	TRBV7-9	TRBJ2-3	CASSLVTSGDTDTQYF
.	TRBV7-9	TRBJ1-4	CASSFLGRTGKLFF
.	TRBV27	TRBJ2-5	CASTFSTSGQGTQYF
.	TRBV7-2	TRBJ1-3	CASSLFPPGNTIYF
.	TRBV10-2	TRBJ2-1	CASTASGRALNEQFF
few	TRBV27	TRBJ2-2	CASSLQMNTGELFF
.	TRBV5-1	TRBJ2-1	CASSLTGTSTAEQFF
.	TRBV4-3	TRBJ2-3	CASSQDPGGKTDTQYF
few	TRBV27	TRBJ2-5	CASSSLLAGEETQYF
.	TRBV7-7	TRBJ2-3	CASSLGLDSDTQYF
.	TRBV7-2	TRBJ2-1	CASSLGGIAEQFF
.	TRBV19	TRBJ2-7	CASSMAGLTTYEQYF
.	TRBV10-3	TRBJ1-2	CAINGQSGHGYTF
few	TRBV10-2	TRBJ1-2	CASSEGGGAANYGYTF